Below are 8 T cell receptor beta chains sequenced from a single sample in a study of regulatory T cells in long-lasting Graves disease. CDR3-region Arm-PCR and iRepertoire HTBI primers produced the TCR beta libraries. TCRdb analysed the multiplex PCR reads with MiXCR anew, one entry per CDR3 protein. The sample lists about 530,000 distinct CDR3 sequences, 15% to 20% occurring once. Described time point: newly diagnosed GD, antithyroid drugs for less than 3 months. The TCR library was made from RNA extracted from PBMCs. The sample was also reused in another study, on T cells in Graves' hyperthyroidism and ophthalmopathy.

Here the sequenced sample was peripheral blood mononuclear cells (PBMCs), taken at new diagnosis, from a patient treated with antithyroid drugs. These receptors all stem from a middle-aged woman with Graves disease.

This clonotype was found many times. The rearrangement uses TRBV12-3 or TRBV12-4 and TRBJ1-2; TRBD1 might be the D (5 bases). The V end was cut by 2 bases, the J end by 0 bases, with 10 bases between. The CDR3 length is 15 residues. In nucleotides, the CDR3 is TGTGCCAGCAGTTTATGGGGGGAGCCTAACTATGGCTACACCTTC. It specifies CASSLWGEPNYGYTF.

This clonotype was seen a few times. This chain links TRBV28 with TRBJ1-2, with 8 bases aligning to TRBD1. Germline V gene sequence: CDR1 MDHEN, CDR2 SYDVKM. This CDR3 is 14 amino acids long. V trimming: 8 bases; J trimming: 6 bases; junction bases outside the gene matches: 11. The CDR3 coding sequence is TGTGCCAGCTCCCTGGCAGGGGGCCAGGATGGCTACACCTTC. As protein: CASSLAGGQDGYTF.

The CDR3 region is CASSFGTVFFGYTF. Written as DNA, the CDR3 is TGTGCCAGCAGCTTTGGGACAGTTTTTTTTGGCTACACCTTC. V and J are TRBV3-1 and TRBJ1-2; 7 bases are a match to TRBD1. J was trimmed by 7 bases and V by 5 bases; bases with no gene match: 10. The germline gives CDR1 LGHDT, CDR2 YNNKEL (reference sequence). The CDR3 runs to 14 residues. The whole variable domain, filled in from reference TRBV3-1 and TRBJ1-2, reads DTAVSQTPKYLVTQMGNDKSIKCEQNLGHDTMYWYKQDSKKFLKIMFSYNNKELIINETVPNRFSPKSPDKAHLNLHINSLELGDSAVYFCASSFGTVFFGYTFGSGTRLTVV.

This clonotype was counted at least ten times. CDR3 DNA sequence: TGCGCCAGCAGCTTAGCAGGGTACAGAGAGACCCAGTACTTC. Amino acid sequence: CASSLAGYRETQYF. The chain combines TRBV5-1 with TRBJ2-5; weak D call: TRBD1 (5 bases). Between the trimmed V and J ends, which lost 2 bases and 4 bases, there was a span of 12 bases. Germline lookup yields CDR1 SGHRS and CDR2 YFSETQ. CDR3 size: 14 residues.

This chain connects TRBV12-3 or TRBV12-4 to TRBJ2-7; tentatively, D is TRBD2 (6 bases). With 1 base removed from V and 7 bases from J, the gap between germline ends came to 11 bases. The CDR3 contains 13 residues. CDR3 loop: CASSLGAGQEQYF. As DNA, the CDR3 is TGTGCCAGCAGTTTAGGGGCGGGGCAGGAGCAGTACTTC.

The rearrangement uses TRBV4-3 and TRBJ1-2, with D possibly matching TRBD1 (6 bases). V shed 2 bases and J shed 6 bases, with 16 bases lying between them. CDR1 LGHNA and CDR2 YSLEER come from the germline V gene. The CDR3 has 15 residues. CDR3 amino acids: CASSQTRSWGHGYTF. CDR3 DNA: TGCGCCAGCAGCCAAACGAGGAGTTGGGGGCATGGCTACACCTTC.

The chain couples TRBV20-1 to TRBJ2-5; maybe TRBD2 (5 bases). The V end lost 6 bases, the J end lost 0 bases, and 20 bases lay between the germline ends. The germline V gene has CDR1 DFQATT and CDR2 SNEGSKA (reference sequence). This CDR3 spans 16 amino acids. CDR3 bases: TGCAGTGCGTCCCGCTGGGCCGGAGCGGACCAAGAGACCCAGTACTTC. Amino acid sequence: CSASRWAGADQETQYF.

This clonotype was seen many times. The J gene is TRBJ1-2, the V gene TRBV5-1, with D possibly TRBD1 on 5 matching bases. Trimming shortened V by 1 base and J by 4 bases, and 14 bases separated the two germline ends. The CDR3 totals 15 residues. Germline CDR1 SGHRS, CDR2 YFSETQ. CDR3 sequence reads: CASSLTGRGAYGYTF. In DNA, the CDR3 is TGCGCCAGCAGCTTGACAGGCCGCGGGGCCTATGGCTACACCTTC.